Following are 22 T cell receptor beta chains from one sample sequenced in a study of PD-L1 blockade in urothelial cancer. Produced via immunoSEQ multiplex PCR; TCRdb's table is partial and in-frame only. The table includes fewer than 75,000 clones, around 84% detected once. The sequencing here drew on PBMCs, taken around atezolizumab (anti-PD-L1) treatment. The receptors stem from a man aged 65 to 79 with urothelial cancer.

V usage is TRBV5-1 and J usage is TRBJ2-3; 10 bases agree with TRBD2. The CDR3 is made up of 15 amino acids. The V gene's germline CDR1 is SGHRS and CDR2 YFSETQ. The J segment lost 3 bases and the V segment lost 4 bases, leaving 5 bases of the junction unmatched. The CDR3 region has the DNA TGCGCCAGCAGCCCCGGACTAGCGGAAACAGATACGCAGTATTTT. Its protein is CASSPGLAETDTQYF.

The CDR3 bases are TGTGCCAGCAGTGACAGCGCAGACAGGGGCAGGGAGCAGTTCTTC. This gives the protein CASSDSADRGREQFF. V is TRBV2 and J is TRBJ2-1, with TRBD1 matching 8 bases. Germline CDR1 and CDR2: SNHLY and FYNNEI. Trimming took 3 bases from V and 10 from J; bases not matched to a gene: 11. The CDR3 spans 15 residues. Full variable domain (missing parts from reference TRBV2 and TRBJ2-1): EPEVTQTPSHQVTQMGQEVILRCVPISNHLYFYWYRQILGQKVEFLVSFYNNEISEKSEIFDDQFSVERPDGSNFTLKIRSTKLEDSAMYFCASSDSADRGREQFFGPGTRLTVL.

The chain recombines TRBV6-6 with TRBJ2-7; 13 positions match TRBD2. Germline V gives CDR1 MNHNY, CDR2 SVGAGI (reference sequence). Losses at the gene ends were 7 bases for V and 3 bases for J; bases not matched to a gene: 9. This CDR3 comprises 16 residues. CDR3 bases: TGTGCCAGCAAACCCACCACTAGCGGGGGGGACTACGAGCAGTACTTC. As protein: CASKPTTSGGDYEQYF.

CDR3 amino acids: CASSLRGPRETQYF. CDR3 nucleotides: TGTGCCAGCAGTTTGAGAGGGCCGAGGGAGACCCAGTACTTC. The rearrangement uses TRBV6-5 and TRBJ2-5; tentatively, D is TRBD2 (5 bases). Germline V gene lookup returns CDR1 MNHEY and CDR2 SVGAGI. The CDR3 spans 14 residues. V was pared by 4 bases and J by 5 bases, with 14 bases between.

The chain carries TRBV6-1 and TRBJ2-5; 10 positions match TRBD1. CDR3 length: 15 amino acids. The J segment lost 4 bases and the V segment lost 4 bases, leaving 6 bases of the junction unmatched. Germline values: CDR1 MNHNS, CDR2 SASEGT. CDR3 nucleotide sequence: TGTGCCAGCAGTGGTAGGACAGGGGGTGTAGAGACCCAGTACTTC. Encoded protein: CASSGRTGGVETQYF.

The rearrangement uses TRBV5-1 and TRBJ2-7; the match to TRBD2 covers 9 bases. V shed 5 bases and J 0 bases; nucleotides not matched to a gene: 15. The CDR3 contains 18 residues. CDR1 and CDR2 from the germline V gene are SGHRS and YFSETQ. The CDR3 reads CASSFRSASGASSYEQYF. For the CDR3, the DNA is TGCGCCAGCAGTTTCCGATCGGCTAGCGGGGCGAGCTCCTACGAGCAGTACTTC.

The CDR3 loop reads CASSPSRTAEAFF. CDR3 bases: TGTGCCAGCAGCCCATCAAGGACAGCCGAAGCTTTCTTT. The rearrangement uses TRBV11-3 and TRBJ1-1; D possibly corresponds to TRBD1 (6 bases). Trimming took off 5 bases at V and 8 bases at J, with 15 bases between the two ends. The CDR3 runs to 13 residues. Germline CDR1 reads SGHNT; CDR2 reads YENEEA. Using reference TRBV11-3 and TRBJ1-1 for the parts outside the CDR3, the full variable domain is EAGVVQSPRYKIIEKKQPVAFWCNPISGHNTLYWYLQNLGQGPELLIRYENEEAVDDSQLPKDRFSAERLKGVDSTLKIQPAELGDSAVYLCASSPSRTAEAFFGQGTRLTVV.

This CDR3 reads CASSVSVGSSYEQYF. The CDR3 nucleotides are TGTGCCAGCAGCGTATCTGTGGGGAGCTCCTACGAGCAGTACTTC. This chain uses TRBV9 with TRBJ2-7; D is perhaps TRBD2 (5 bases). Trimming left V 1 base short and J 0 bases short, with 11 bases between. From germline, CDR1 is SGDLS and CDR2 YYNGEE. The CDR3 is 15 residues long.

The CDR3 DNA reads TGTGCCAGCAGTTCACTAGCGGAACAAGAGACCCAGTACTTC. Encoded protein: CASSSLAEQETQYF. The rearrangement links TRBV28 to TRBJ2-5; 8 nucleotides align to TRBD2. This CDR3 contains 14 residues. Germline assignment: CDR1 MDHEN and CDR2 SYDVKM. With V trimmed by 4 bases and J by 2 bases, 3 bases remained unmatched.

V is TRBV6-4 and J is TRBJ2-1; unclear D gene. The germline V and J ends were trimmed by 0 bases and 6 bases, with 6 bases remaining between them. The CDR3 has 13 amino acids. CDR1 and CDR2 (germline): MRHNA, SNTAGT. CDR3 DNA sequence: TGTGCCAGCAGTGACTCAGAGCGCAATGAGCAGTTCTTC. This gives the protein CASSDSERNEQFF.

The chain carries TRBV5-1 and TRBJ2-2; 10 bases line up with TRBD2. J gave up 1 base and V 3 bases, and 3 bases lay outside the gene matches. Germline V CDR1 and CDR2: SGHRS, YFSETQ. CDR3 length equals 16 residues. This CDR3 is CASSSLAGGNTGELFF. CDR3 DNA: TGCGCCAGCAGCTCATTAGCGGGAGGGAACACCGGGGAGCTGTTTTTT.

This chain links TRBV27 with TRBJ2-2, with TRBD2 identical over 7 bases. The V and J ends lost 5 bases and 7 bases, in that order; junction bases with no gene match: 7. The CDR3 extends over 14 amino acids. Germline CDR1 and CDR2: MNHEY and SMNVEV (reference sequence). The CDR3 here is CASSGTKIVGELFF. The CDR3 nucleotides are TGTGCCAGCAGTGGGACTAAAATTGTCGGGGAGCTGTTTTTT.

The chain joins TRBV5-1 to TRBJ2-1; 8 nucleotides match TRBD2. The V gene end was trimmed by 4 bases and the J gene end by 12 bases; junction bases not matched to a gene: 6. The CDR3 consists of 12 residues. Germline-derived CDR1 and CDR2 are SGHRS and YFSETQ. Here the CDR3 reads CASSVVAGRQFF. The CDR3 nucleotides read TGCGCCAGCAGCGTGGTAGCGGGGCGGCAGTTCTTC.

This clone was seen once. V is TRBV2 and J is TRBJ2-2; 7 positions match TRBD2. This CDR3 is built from 13 residues. Germline CDR1 reads SNHLY; CDR2 reads FYNNEI. CDR3 region: CAAREVAPGELFF. The CDR3 DNA follows: TGTGCAGCCCGGGAGGTGGCCCCCGGGGAGCTGTTTTTT. Using reference TRBV2 and TRBJ2-2 for the parts outside the CDR3, the full variable domain is EPEVTQTPSHQVTQMGQEVILRCVPISNHLYFYWYRQILGQKVEFLVSFYNNEISEKSEIFDDQFSVERPDGSNFTLKIRSTKLEDSAMYFCAAREVAPGELFFGEGSRLTVL.

The chain is built from TRBV15 and TRBJ2-7, with 8 bases identical to TRBD2. This CDR3 contains 15 residues. Unmatched junction bases numbered 8, after V lost 3 bases and J lost 4 bases. Germline-derived CDR1 and CDR2 are LNHNV and YYDKDF (reference sequence). The CDR3 sequence: CATSSHMTSAYEQYF. In DNA, the CDR3 is TGTGCCACCAGCAGCCACATGACTAGCGCTTACGAGCAGTACTTC.

V and J are TRBV6-5 and TRBJ2-5; 8 bases are shared with TRBD2. The CDR3 is 13 amino acids. V shed 3 bases and J 5 bases; nucleotides not matched to a gene: 2. Germline CDR1 and CDR2: MNHEY and SVGAGI. The CDR3 spells CASSYSGGETQYF. The DNA for the CDR3 is TGTGCCAGCAGTTATTCGGGGGGGGAGACCCAGTACTTC.

The chain recombines TRBV20-1 with TRBJ2-3; no definite D call. There are 10 residues in the CDR3. Germline CDR1 is DFQATT and CDR2 is SNEGSKA (reference sequence). Trimming removed 2 bases at V and 11 bases at J, with 8 bases between. The CDR3 DNA reads TGCAGTGCTAGAATCACTGAGCAGTATTTT. Amino acids: CSARITEQYF.

The count of this clone is one. The gene calls are TRBV6-1 and TRBJ1-5; D call uncertain. The length of the CDR3 is 12 residues. V was cut by 8 bases and J by 4 bases, with 9 bases left in between. Germline-derived CDR1 and CDR2 are MNHNS and SASEGT. The CDR3 coding sequence is TGTGCCAGCCTCGCGGGGAATCAGCCCCAGCATTTT. Residues: CASLAGNQPQHF.

The V call is TRBV2, the J call TRBJ1-5; D is perhaps TRBD1 (5 bases). Deletions cut 2 bases from V and 10 bases from J, with 12 bases between. Germline V gene lookup returns CDR1 SNHLY and CDR2 FYNNEI. This CDR3 is built from 13 residues. CDR3 in amino acids: CASSETRVVPQHF. The CDR3 DNA is TGTGCCAGCAGTGAAACCAGGGTAGTTCCCCAGCATTTT.

This chain joins TRBV11-2 and TRBJ2-7, with 7 bases fitting TRBD2. CDR1 and CDR2 from the germline V gene are SGHAT and FQNNGV. V shed 0 bases, J shed 0 bases, and the junction held 5 bases outside the gene matches. The CDR3 spans 16 residues. For the CDR3, the DNA is TGTGCCAGCAGCTTAGATCGGCCGGGAGGCTCCTACGAGCAGTACTTC. It codes for CASSLDRPGGSYEQYF. The full variable domain, in which reference TRBV11-2 and TRBJ2-7 provide the parts outside the CDR3, is EAGVAQSPRYKIIEKRQSVAFWCNPISGHATLYWYQQILGQGPKLLIQFQNNGVVDDSQLPKDRFSAERLKGVDSTLKIQPAKLEDSAVYLCASSLDRPGGSYEQYFGPGTRLTVT.

The chain employs TRBV19 and TRBJ1-6; D perhaps matches TRBD1 (6 bases). CDR3 length equals 13 residues. Germline V CDR1 and CDR2: LNHDA, SQIVND (reference sequence). Trimming cost V 7 bases and J 8 bases, with 12 bases left between them. CDR3 loop: CASNAGVDSPLHF. CDR3 nucleotide sequence: TGTGCCAGTAACGCAGGGGTGGATTCACCCCTCCACTTT.

The chain joins TRBV5-4 to TRBJ1-4; 11 bases are a match to TRBD1. With V trimmed by 4 bases and J by 8 bases, 7 bases remained unmatched. CDR1 and CDR2 from the germline V gene are SGHNT and YYREEE (reference sequence). This CDR3 has 15 residues. CDR3 bases: TGTGCCAGCAGCCGGACAGGGGGCTTAGAAGAAAAACTGTTTTTT. Translated, it gives CASSRTGGLEEKLFF.